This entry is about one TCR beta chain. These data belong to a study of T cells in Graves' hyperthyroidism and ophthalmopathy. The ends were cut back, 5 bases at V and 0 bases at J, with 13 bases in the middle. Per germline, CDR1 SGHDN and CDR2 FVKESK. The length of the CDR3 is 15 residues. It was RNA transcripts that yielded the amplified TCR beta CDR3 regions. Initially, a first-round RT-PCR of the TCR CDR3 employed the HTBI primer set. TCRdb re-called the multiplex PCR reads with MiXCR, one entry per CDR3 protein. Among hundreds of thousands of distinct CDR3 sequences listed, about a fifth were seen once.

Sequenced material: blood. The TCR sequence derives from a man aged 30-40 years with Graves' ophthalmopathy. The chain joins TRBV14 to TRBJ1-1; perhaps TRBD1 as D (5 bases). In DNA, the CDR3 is TGTGCCAGCAGCTCAAGGGGCAGCCTGAACACTGAAGCTTTCTTT. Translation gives CASSSRGSLNTEAFF.